The text below deals with one T cell receptor (beta chain). Clones were sequenced by immunoSEQ multiplex PCR, and TCRdb holds only the in-frame ones, with some missing. Of about 400,000 clones in the sample, 80% to 90% were seen once. This specimen belongs to a study of blood T cell repertoires in COVID-19. Study overall: Cohort 3 donors counted as recovered after two negative PCRs, clearance, or resolved symptoms.

Individuals drawn from 20 to 25 US areas were about 18 to 100 years old. Participants' own reports of clinical history determined their cohort assignment. Germline assignment: CDR1 MNHEY and CDR2 SVGAGI. J gave up 3 bases and V 5 bases, and 7 bases lay outside the gene matches. CDR3 length equals 15 residues. Sample: PBMCs or T cells enriched from blood (not recorded which). This chain links TRBV6-5 with TRBJ2-1; the match to TRBD2 covers 7 bases. The sequence derives from a man aged 40-55 years in a cohort exposed to, infected with or recovered from COVID-19 (not recorded which). CDR3 sequence (DNA): TGTGCCAGCAGTCTTGGATCTAGCGGCTACAATGAGCAGTTCTTC. This gives the protein CASSLGSSGYNEQFF.